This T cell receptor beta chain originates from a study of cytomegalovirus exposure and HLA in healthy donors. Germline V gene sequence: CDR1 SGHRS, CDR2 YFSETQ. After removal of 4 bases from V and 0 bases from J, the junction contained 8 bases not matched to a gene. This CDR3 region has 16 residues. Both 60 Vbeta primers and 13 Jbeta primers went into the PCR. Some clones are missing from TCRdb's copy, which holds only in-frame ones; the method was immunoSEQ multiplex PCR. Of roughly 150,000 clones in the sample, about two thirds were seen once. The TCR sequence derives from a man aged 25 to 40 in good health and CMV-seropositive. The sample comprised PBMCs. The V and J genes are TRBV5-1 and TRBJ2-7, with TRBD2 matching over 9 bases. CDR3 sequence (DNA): TGCGCCAGCAGCGGAGGACTAGCGCGTTACTCCTACGAGCAGTACTTC. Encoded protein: CASSGGLARYSYEQYF.